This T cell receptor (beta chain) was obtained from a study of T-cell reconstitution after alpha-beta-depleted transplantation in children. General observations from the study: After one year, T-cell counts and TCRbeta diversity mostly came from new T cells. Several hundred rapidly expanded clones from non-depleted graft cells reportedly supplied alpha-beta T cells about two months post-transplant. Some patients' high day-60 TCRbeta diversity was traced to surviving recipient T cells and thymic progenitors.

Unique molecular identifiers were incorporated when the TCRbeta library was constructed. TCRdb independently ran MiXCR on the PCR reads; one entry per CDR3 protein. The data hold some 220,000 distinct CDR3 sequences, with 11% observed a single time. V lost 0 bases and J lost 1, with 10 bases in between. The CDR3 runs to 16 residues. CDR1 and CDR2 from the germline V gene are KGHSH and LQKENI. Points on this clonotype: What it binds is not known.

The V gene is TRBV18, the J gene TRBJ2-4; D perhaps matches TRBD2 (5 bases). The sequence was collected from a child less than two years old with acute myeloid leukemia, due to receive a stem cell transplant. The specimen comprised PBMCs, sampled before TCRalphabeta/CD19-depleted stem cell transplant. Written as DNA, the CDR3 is TGTGCCAGCTCACCACCGCGAGGGTGGGCCAAAAACATTCAGTACTTC. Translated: CASSPPRGWAKNIQYF.